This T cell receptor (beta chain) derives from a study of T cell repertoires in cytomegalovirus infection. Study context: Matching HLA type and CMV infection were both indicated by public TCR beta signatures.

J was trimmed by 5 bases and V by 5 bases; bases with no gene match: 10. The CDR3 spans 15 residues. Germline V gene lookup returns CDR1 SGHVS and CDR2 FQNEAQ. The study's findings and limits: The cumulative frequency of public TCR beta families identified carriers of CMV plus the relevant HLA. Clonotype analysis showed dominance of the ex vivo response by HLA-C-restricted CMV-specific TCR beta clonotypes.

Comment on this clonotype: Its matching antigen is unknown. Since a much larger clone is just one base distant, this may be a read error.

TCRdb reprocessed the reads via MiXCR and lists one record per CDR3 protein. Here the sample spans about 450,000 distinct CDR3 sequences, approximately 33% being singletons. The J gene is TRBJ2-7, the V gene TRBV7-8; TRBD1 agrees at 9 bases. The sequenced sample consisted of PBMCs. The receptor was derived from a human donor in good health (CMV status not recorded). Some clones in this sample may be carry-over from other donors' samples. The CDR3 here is CASSPRTGVIDEQYF. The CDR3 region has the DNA TGTGCCAGCAGCCCCAGGACAGGGGTTATCGACGAGCAGTACTTC.